This TCR beta chain was obtained from a study of T cells in Graves' hyperthyroidism and ophthalmopathy. This clonotype was counted ten times or more. TCR beta CDR3 regions were amplified from RNA. A set of HTBI primers served as the primers for a first-round RT-PCR of the TCR CDR3. TCRdb re-called the multiplex PCR reads with MiXCR, one entry per CDR3 protein. The sample records approximately 640,000 distinct CDR3 sequences, 40% to 55% being singletons. The receptor comes from an adult man with Graves' disease, either hyperthyroidism or ophthalmopathy (not recorded which). Sequenced input: peripheral blood or thyroid tissue (not recorded which).

The DNA of the CDR3 is TGTGCCAGTGGGGACAGGGGGATCGAGCAGTACTTC. It specifies CASGDRGIEQYF. The chain joins TRBV19 to TRBJ2-7; TRBD1 matches 11 bases. This CDR3 contains 12 residues. Germline assignment: CDR1 LNHDA and CDR2 SQIVND (reference sequence). The ends lost 8 bases at V and 6 bases at J; junction bases unmatched: 3.